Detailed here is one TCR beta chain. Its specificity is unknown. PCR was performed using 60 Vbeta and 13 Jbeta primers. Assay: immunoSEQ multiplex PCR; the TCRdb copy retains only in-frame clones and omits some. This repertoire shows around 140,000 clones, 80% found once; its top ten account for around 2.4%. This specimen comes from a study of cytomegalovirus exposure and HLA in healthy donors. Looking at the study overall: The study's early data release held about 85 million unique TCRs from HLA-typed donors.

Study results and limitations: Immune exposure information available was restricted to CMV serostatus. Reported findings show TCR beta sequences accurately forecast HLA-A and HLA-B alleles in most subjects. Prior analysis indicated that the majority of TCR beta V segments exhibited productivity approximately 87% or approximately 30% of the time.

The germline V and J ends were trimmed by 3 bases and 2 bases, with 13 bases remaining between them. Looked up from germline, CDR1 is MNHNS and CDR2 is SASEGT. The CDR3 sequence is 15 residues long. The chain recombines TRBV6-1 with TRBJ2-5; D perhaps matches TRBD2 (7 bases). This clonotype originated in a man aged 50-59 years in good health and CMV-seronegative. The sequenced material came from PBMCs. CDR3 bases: TGTGCCAGCAGTGATCGGCGGGGGCTACAAGAGACCCAGTACTTC. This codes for CASSDRRGLQETQYF.